Reported below is one TCR beta chain. The data are from a study of a mutant IDH1 vaccine in newly diagnosed glioma. Study overall: Antecedent treatment encompassed radiotherapy, temozolomide, or their combination; the majority received both.

The CDR3 spans 12 residues. V gave up 6 bases and J gave up 3 bases, with 9 bases separating them. From germline, CDR1 is SNHLY and CDR2 FYNNEI. Time point noted: baseline, week 1 (first vaccination visit). Treatment denoted: pre-vaccination baseline after standard-of-care therapy. Libraries were prepared by immunoSEQ multiplex PCR; TCRdb keeps only in-frame clonotypes and omits some of them. The sample lists 92,000 or so clones; over 75% were seen once. The origin of this receptor is a man in his forties with glioma. Some clones in this sample may be carry-over from other donors' samples. This specimen was PBMCs, taken from a glioma patient treated with radiotherapy, temozolomide or both. The V call is TRBV2, the J call TRBJ2-7; TRBD2 is a possible D gene (5 bases). DNA for the CDR3: TGTGCCAGCAGGGCAGGAGGCTACGAGCAGTACTTC. Its protein is CASRAGGYEQYF.